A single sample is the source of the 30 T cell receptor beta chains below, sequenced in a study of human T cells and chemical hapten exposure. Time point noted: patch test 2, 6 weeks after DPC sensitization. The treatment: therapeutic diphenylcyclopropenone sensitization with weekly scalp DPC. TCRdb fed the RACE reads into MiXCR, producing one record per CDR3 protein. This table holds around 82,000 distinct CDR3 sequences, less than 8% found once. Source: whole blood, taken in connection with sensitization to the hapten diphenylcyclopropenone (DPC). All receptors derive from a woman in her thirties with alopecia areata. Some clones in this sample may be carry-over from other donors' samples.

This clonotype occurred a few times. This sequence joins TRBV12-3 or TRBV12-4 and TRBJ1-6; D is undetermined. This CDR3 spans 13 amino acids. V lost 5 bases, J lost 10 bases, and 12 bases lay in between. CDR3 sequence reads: CASSQRQGSPLHF. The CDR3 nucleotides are TGTGCCAGCAGTCAGAGACAAGGATCACCCCTCCACTTT.

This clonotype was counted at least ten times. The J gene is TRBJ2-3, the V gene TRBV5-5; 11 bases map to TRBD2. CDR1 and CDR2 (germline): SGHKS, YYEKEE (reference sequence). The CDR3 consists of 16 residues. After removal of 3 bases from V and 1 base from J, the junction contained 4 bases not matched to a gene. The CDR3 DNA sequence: TGTGCCAGCAGCTCGATGGGACTAGCGGGCACAGATACGCAGTATTTT. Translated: CASSSMGLAGTDTQYF.

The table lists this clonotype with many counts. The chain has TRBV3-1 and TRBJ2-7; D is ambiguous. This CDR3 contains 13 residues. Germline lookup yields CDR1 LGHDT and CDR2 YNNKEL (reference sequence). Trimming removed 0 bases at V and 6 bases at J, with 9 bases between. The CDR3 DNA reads TGTGCCAGCAGCCAAGATGAAGGTTTCGAGCAGTACTTC. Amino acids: CASSQDEGFEQYF.

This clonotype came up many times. CDR3: CASSSGGLANYGYTF. Here the CDR3 DNA reads TGTGCCAGCAGTTCAGGGGGATTAGCTAACTATGGCTACACCTTC. The chain uses TRBV12-3 or TRBV12-4 and TRBJ1-2; 7 nucleotides align to TRBD1. The CDR3 has 15 amino acids. V dropped 4 bases and J dropped 0; count of bases not matched to a gene: 5.

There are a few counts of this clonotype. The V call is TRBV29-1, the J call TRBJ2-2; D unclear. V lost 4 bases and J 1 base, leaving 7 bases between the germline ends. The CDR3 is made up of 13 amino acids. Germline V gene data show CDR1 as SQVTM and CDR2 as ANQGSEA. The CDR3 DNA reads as TGCAGCGTTGTACGCGGGAACACCGGGGAGCTGTTTTTT. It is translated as CSVVRGNTGELFF.

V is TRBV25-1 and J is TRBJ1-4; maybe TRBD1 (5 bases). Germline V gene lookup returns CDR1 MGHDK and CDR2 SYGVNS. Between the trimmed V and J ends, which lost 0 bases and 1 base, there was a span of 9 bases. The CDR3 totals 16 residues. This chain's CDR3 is CASSEYGGGTNEKLFF. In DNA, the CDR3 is TGTGCCAGCAGTGAATACGGGGGTGGAACTAATGAAAAACTGTTTTTT.

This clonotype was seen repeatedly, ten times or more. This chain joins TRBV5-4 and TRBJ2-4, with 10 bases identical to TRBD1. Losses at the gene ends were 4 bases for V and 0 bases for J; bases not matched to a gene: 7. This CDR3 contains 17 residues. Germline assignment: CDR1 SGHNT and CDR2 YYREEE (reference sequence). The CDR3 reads CASSTGQGVLAKNIQYF. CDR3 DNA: TGTGCCAGCAGCACAGGACAGGGGGTTTTAGCCAAAAACATTCAGTACTTC. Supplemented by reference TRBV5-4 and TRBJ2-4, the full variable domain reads ETGVTQSPTHLIKTRGQQVTLRCSSQSGHNTVSWYQQALGQGPQFIFQYYREEENGRGNFPPRFSGLQFPNYSSELNVNALELDDSALYLCASSTGQGVLAKNIQYFGAGTRLSVL.

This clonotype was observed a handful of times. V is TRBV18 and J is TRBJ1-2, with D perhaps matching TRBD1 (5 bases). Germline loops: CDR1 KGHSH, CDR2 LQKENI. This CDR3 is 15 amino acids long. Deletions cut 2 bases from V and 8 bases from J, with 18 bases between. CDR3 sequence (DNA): TGTGCCAGCTCACCAGGGACTCGGGGTCGGGACGGCTACACCTTC. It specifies CASSPGTRGRDGYTF.

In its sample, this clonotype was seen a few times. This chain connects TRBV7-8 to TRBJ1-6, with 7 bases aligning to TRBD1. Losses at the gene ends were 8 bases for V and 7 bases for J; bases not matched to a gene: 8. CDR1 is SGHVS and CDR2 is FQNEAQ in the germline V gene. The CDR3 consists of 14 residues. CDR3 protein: CASGTGTANSPLHF. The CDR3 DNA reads TGTGCCAGCGGAACCGGGACAGCCAATTCACCCCTCCACTTT.

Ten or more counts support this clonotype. CDR3 bases: TGTGCCAGCAGTGGGACCATTCCGGGGTTGAACACTGAAGCTTTCTTT. It is translated as CASSGTIPGLNTEAFF. The chain links TRBV6-1 to TRBJ1-1; D not resolved. The CDR3 has 16 residues. The ends were cut back, 4 bases at V and 0 bases at J, with 15 bases in the middle. In germline, CDR1 is MNHNS, CDR2 SASEGT.

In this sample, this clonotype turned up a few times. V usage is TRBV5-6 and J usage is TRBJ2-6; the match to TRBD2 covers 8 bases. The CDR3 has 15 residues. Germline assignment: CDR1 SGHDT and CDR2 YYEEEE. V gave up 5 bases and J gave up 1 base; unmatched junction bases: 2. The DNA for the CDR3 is TGTGCCAGCAGAAGACTAGCGTCTGGGGCCAACGTCCTGACTTTC. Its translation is CASRRLASGANVLTF.

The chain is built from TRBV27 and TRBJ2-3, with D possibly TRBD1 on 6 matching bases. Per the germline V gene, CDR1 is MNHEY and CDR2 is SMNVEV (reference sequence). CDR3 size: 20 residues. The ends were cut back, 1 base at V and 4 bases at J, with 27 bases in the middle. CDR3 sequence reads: CASSLWGFGIRDKGADTQYF. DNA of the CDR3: TGTGCCAGCAGTTTATGGGGATTTGGCATTCGGGACAAAGGAGCAGATACGCAGTATTTT.

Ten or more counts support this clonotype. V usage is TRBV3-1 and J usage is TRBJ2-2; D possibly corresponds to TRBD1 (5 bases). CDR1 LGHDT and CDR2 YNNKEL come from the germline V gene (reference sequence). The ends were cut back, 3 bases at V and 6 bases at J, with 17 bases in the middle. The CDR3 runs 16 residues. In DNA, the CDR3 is TGTGCCAGCAGCCAGGGGATGGGGCGCGCCGCCGGGGAGCTGTTTTTT. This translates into CASSQGMGRAAGELFF.

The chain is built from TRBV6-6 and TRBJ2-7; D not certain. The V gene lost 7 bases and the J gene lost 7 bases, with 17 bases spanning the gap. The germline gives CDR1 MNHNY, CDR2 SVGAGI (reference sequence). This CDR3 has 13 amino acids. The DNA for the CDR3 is TGTGCCAGCACTCCGGACCTGTCCTTTGAGCAGTACTTC. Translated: CASTPDLSFEQYF.

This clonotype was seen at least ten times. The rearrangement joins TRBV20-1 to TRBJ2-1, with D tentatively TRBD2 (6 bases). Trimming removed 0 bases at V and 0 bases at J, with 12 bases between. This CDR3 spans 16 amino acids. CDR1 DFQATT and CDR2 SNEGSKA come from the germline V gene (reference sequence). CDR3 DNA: TGCAGTGCTAGAGATCTCGGGGGAAGCTCCTACAATGAGCAGTTCTTC. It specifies CSARDLGGSSYNEQFF.

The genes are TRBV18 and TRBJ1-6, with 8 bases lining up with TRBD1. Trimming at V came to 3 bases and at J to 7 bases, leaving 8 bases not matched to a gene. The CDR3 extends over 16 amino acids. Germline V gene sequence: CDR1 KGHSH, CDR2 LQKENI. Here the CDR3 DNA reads TGTGCCAGCTCACCGATCGGGACAGGCAGAAATTCACCCCTCCACTTT. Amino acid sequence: CASSPIGTGRNSPLHF.

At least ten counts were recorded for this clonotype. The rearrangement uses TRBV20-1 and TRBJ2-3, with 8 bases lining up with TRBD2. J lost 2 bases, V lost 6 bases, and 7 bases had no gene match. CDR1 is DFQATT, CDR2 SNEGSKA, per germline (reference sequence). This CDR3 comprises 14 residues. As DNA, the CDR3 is TGCAGTGCGGGTGCTAGCGGGCCCACAGATACGCAGTATTTT. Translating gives CSAGASGPTDTQYF.

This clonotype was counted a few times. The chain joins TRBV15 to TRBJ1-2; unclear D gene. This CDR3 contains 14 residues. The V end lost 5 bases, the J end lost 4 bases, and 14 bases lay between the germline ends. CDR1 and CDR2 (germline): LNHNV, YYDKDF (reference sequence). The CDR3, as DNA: TGTGCCACCAGCGGTCGGGGAGTTGCCTATGGCTACACCTTC. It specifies CATSGRGVAYGYTF. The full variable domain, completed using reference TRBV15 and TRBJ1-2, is DAMVIQNPRYQVTQFGKPVTLSCSQTLNHNVMYWYQQKSSQAPKLLFHYYDKDFNNEADTPDNFQSRRPNTSFCFLDIRSPGLGDTAMYLCATSGRGVAYGYTFGSGTRLTVV.

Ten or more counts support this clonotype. DNA of the CDR3: TGTGCCAGCAGCTTCCGGGACAGACCCTACGAGCAGTACTTC. Its protein is CASSFRDRPYEQYF. V and J are TRBV7-9 and TRBJ2-7, with TRBD1 matching over 7 bases. The CDR3 is 14 amino acids. Germline assignment: CDR1 SEHNR and CDR2 FQNEAQ (reference sequence). Trimming at V came to 3 bases and at J to 2 bases, leaving 4 bases not matched to a gene.

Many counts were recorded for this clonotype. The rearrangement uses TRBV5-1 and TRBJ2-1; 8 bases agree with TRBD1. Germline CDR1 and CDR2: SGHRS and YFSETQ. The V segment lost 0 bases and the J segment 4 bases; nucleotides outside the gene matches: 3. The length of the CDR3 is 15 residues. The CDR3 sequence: CASSLAGTGYNEQFF. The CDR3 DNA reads TGCGCCAGCAGCTTGGCCGGGACAGGTTACAATGAGCAGTTCTTC.

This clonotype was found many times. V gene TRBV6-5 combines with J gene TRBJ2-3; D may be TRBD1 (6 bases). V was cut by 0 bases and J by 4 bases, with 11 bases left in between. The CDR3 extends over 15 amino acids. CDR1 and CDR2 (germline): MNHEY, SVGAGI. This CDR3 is CASSYSLQGPDTQYF. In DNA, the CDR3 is TGTGCCAGCAGTTACTCGTTACAGGGCCCAGATACGCAGTATTTT.

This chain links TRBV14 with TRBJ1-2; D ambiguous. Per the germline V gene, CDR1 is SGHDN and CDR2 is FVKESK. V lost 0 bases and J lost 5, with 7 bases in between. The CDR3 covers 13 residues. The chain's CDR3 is CASSQERLYGYTF. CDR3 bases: TGTGCCAGCAGCCAAGAGCGTCTATATGGCTACACCTTC.

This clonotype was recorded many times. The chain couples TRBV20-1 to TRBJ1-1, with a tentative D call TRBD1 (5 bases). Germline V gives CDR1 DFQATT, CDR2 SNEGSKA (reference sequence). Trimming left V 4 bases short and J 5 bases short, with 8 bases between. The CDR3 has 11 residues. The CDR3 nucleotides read TGCAGTGCTACCAGGGAAACTGAAGCTTTCTTT. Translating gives CSATRETEAFF.

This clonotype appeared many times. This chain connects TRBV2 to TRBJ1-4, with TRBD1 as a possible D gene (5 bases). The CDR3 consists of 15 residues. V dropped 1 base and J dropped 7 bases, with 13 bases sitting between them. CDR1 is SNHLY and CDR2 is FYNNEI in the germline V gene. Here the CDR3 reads CASSEEWGQGEKLFF. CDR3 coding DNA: TGTGCCAGCAGTGAAGAGTGGGGTCAGGGTGAAAAACTGTTTTTT. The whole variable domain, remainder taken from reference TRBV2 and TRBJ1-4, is EPEVTQTPSHQVTQMGQEVILRCVPISNHLYFYWYRQILGQKVEFLVSFYNNEISEKSEIFDDQFSVERPDGSNFTLKIRSTKLEDSAMYFCASSEEWGQGEKLFFGSGTQLSVL.

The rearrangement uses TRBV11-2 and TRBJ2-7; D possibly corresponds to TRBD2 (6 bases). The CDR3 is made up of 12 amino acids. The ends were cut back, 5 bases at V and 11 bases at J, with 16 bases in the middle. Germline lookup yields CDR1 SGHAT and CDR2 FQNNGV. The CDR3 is CASSRSPGVKYF. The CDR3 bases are TGTGCCAGCAGCCGCTCCCCGGGGGTGAAGTACTTC.

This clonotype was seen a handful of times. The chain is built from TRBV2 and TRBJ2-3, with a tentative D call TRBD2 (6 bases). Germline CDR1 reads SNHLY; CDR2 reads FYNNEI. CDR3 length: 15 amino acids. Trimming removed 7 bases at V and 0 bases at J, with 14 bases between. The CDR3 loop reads CASISRGKSTDTQYF. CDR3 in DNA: TGTGCCAGCATCTCCCGGGGGAAGAGCACAGATACGCAGTATTTT. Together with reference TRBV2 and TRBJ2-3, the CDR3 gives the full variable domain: EPEVTQTPSHQVTQMGQEVILRCVPISNHLYFYWYRQILGQKVEFLVSFYNNEISEKSEIFDDQFSVERPDGSNFTLKIRSTKLEDSAMYFCASISRGKSTDTQYFGPGTRLTVL.

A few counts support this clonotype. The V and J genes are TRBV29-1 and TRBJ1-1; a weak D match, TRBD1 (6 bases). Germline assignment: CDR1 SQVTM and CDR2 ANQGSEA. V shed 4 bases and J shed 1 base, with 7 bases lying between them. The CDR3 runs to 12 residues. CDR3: CSVVDRNTEAFF. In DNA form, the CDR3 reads TGCAGCGTTGTGGACAGGAACACTGAAGCTTTCTTT.

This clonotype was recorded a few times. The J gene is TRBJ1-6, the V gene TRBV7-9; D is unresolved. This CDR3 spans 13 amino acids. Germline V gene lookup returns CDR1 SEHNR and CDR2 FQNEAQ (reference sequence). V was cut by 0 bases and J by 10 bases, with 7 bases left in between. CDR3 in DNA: TGTGCCAGCAGCTTAGCCGACCGATCACCCCTCCACTTT. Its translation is CASSLADRSPLHF.

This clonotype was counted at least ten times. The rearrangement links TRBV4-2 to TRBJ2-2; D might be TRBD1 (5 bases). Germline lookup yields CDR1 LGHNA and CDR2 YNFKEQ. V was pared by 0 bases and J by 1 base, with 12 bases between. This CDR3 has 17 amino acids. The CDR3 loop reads CASSQDHGARNTGELFF. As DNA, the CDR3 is TGTGCCAGCAGCCAAGATCATGGGGCCAGGAACACCGGGGAGCTGTTTTTT.

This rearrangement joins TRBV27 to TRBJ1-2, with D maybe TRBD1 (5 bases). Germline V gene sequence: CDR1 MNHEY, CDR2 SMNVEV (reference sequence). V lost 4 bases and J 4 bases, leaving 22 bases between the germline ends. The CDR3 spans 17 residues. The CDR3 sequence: CASSYRDSPFGVYGYTF. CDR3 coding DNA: TGTGCCAGCAGTTACCGGGACTCTCCTTTTGGGGTCTATGGCTACACCTTC.